This is a list of T cell receptor beta chains from one sample in a study of blood T cells in healthy people across ages. TCRdb analysed the 5' RACE reads with MiXCR anew, one entry per CDR3 protein. The table lists hundreds of thousands of distinct CDR3 sequences, 32% of them singletons. Source material: blood. The receptors derive from a woman aged 80 or over in good health. CDR3s include the opening cysteine and the closing phenylalanine or tryptophan. Fields, in order: V gene, D gene, clone size, J gene, CDR3 length, CDR3 protein, CDR3 DNA. A D gene is named only where the DNA matches it firmly. Clone sizes are given selectively: once, few, many, or a class where the clone is expanded.

TRBV10-1,NA,once,TRBJ2-5,9,CASSETQYF,TGCGCCAGCAGTGAGACCCAGTACTTC
TRBV6-1,NA,many,TRBJ2-5,16,CASTTRRGRVGETQYF,TGTGCCAGCACCACCCGCAGAGGGCGCGTGGGTGAGACCCAGTACTTC
TRBV12-3/TRBV12-4,TRBD2,many,TRBJ2-1,20,CASTLHSRLAGGKLYNEQFF,TGTGCCAGCACCCTTCACTCTCGACTAGCGGGGGGGAAGCTATACAATGAGCAGTTCTTC
TRBV7-2,NA,many,TRBJ1-1,15,CASSLAWLGGTEAFF,TGTGCCAGCAGCTTAGCGTGGCTCGGGGGCACTGAAGCTTTCTTT
TRBV7-8,NA,NA,TRBJ2-1,15,CASTTVPGAYNEQFF,TGTGCCAGCACCACGGTTCCGGGAGCCTACAATGAGCAGTTCTTC
TRBV5-1,NA,many,TRBJ2-5,14,CASSLDRYQETQYF,TGCGCCAGCAGCTTGGATAGGTACCAAGAGACCCAGTACTTC
TRBV6-1,NA,NA,TRBJ2-5,15,CVSSEIQAPSETQYF,TGTGTCAGCAGTGAAATCCAAGCCCCATCGGAGACCCAGTACTTC
TRBV7-9,NA,NA,TRBJ2-6,16,CASSFVPGLGANVLTF,TGTGCCAGCAGCTTCGTCCCAGGGCTCGGGGCCAACGTCCTGACTTTC
TRBV27,NA,many,TRBJ2-7,16,CASSLSSRQGSHEQYF,TGTGCCAGCAGTTTATCTTCCCGGCAGGGTAGCCACGAGCAGTACTTC
TRBV7-6,NA,many,TRBJ2-1,15,CASSPDRTSYNEQFF,TGTGCCAGCAGCCCAGACAGAACCTCCTACAATGAGCAGTTCTTC
TRBV20-1,TRBD1,NA,TRBJ1-2,13,CSARFDRGYGYTF,TGCAGTGCTAGATTTGACAGGGGATACGGCTACACCTTC